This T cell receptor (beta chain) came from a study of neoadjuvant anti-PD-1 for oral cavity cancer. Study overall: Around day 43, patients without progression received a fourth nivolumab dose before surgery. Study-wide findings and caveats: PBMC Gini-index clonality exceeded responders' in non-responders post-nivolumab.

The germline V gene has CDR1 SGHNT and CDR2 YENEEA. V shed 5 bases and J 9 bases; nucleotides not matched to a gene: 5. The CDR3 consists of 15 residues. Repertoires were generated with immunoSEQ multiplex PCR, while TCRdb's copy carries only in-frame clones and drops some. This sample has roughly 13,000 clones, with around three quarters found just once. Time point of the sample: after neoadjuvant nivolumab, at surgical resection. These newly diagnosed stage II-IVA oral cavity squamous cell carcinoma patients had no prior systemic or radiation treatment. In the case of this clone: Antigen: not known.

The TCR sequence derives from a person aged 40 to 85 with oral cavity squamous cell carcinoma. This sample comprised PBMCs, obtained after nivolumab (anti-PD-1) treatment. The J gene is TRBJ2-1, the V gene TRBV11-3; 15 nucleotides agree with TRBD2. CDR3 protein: CASSRGLAGGFEQFF. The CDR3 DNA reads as TGTGCCAGCAGCCGGGGACTAGCGGGAGGCTTTGAGCAGTTCTTC.